The 9 T cell receptor beta chains below all came from one sample that was sequenced in a study of radiotherapy plus CTLA-4 blockade in lung cancer. Clones were sequenced by immunoSEQ multiplex PCR, and TCRdb holds only the in-frame ones, with some missing. The data contain 95,000 to 150,000 clones, around 89% of them singletons. Sequencing used peripheral blood, obtained from a patient treated with radiotherapy plus ipilimumab. The receptor source for this set is a human donor with non-small cell lung cancer that progressed on radiotherapy plus ipilimumab.

A few counts support this clone. The chain uses TRBV18 and TRBJ2-2; TRBD2 matches 7 bases. The CDR3 is 16 amino acids. Germline lookup yields CDR1 KGHSH and CDR2 LQKENI. J lost 2 bases, V lost 0 bases, and 3 bases had no gene match. Here the CDR3 DNA reads TGTGCCAGCTCACCACCGGAGGGACTAAACACCGGGGAGCTGTTTTTT. Its protein product is CASSPPEGLNTGELFF.

This chain joins TRBV19 and TRBJ2-1; D gene uncertain. The germline V and J ends were trimmed by 6 bases and 2 bases, with 17 bases remaining between them. Germline V CDR1 and CDR2: LNHDA, SQIVND (reference sequence). The CDR3 contains 16 residues. CDR3 DNA: TGTGCCAGTAGCTTAGGGTTGGGAAAGGCCTACAATGAGCAGTTCTTC. Translated, it gives CASSLGLGKAYNEQFF.

The rearrangement links TRBV9 to TRBJ2-3, with D perhaps matching TRBD2 (5 bases). The germline CDR1 and CDR2 sequences are SGDLS and YYNGEE. The V end was cut by 1 base, the J end by 1 base, with 10 bases between. The CDR3 runs to 15 residues. For the CDR3, the DNA is TGTGCCAGCAGCGTAACGCTAGCCCGCACAGATACGCAGTATTTT. It specifies CASSVTLARTDTQYF.

The rearrangement links TRBV7-3 to TRBJ2-1; 7 positions match TRBD2. This CDR3 contains 15 residues. V gave up 5 bases and J gave up 6 bases; unmatched junction bases: 10. CDR1 is SGHTA and CDR2 is FQGTGA in the germline V gene. CDR3 protein: CASSKGLLASNEQFF. CDR3 nucleotides: TGTGCCAGCAGCAAGGGTCTACTAGCGAGCAATGAGCAGTTCTTC. Full variable domain (outside the CDR3, taken from reference TRBV7-3 and TRBJ2-1): GAGVSQTPSNKVTEKGKYVELRCDPISGHTALYWYRQSLGQGPEFLIYFQGTGAADDSGLPNDRFFAVRPEGSVSTLKIQRTERGDSAVYLCASSKGLLASNEQFFGPGTRLTVL.

The genes are TRBV7-9 and TRBJ2-2; perhaps TRBD2 as D (6 bases). From germline, CDR1 is SEHNR and CDR2 FQNEAQ (reference sequence). V gave up 5 bases and J gave up 1 base, with 11 bases separating them. This CDR3 comprises 15 residues. CDR3 loop: CASSGLALNTGELFF. For the CDR3, the DNA is TGTGCCAGCAGCGGGCTAGCGCTGAACACCGGGGAGCTGTTTTTT.

The chain joins TRBV7-9 to TRBJ1-2; no clear D gene. Trimming took off 1 base at V and 3 bases at J, with 12 bases between the two ends. The CDR3 is 15 amino acids. Germline assignment: CDR1 SEHNR and CDR2 FQNEAQ (reference sequence). In nucleotides, the CDR3 is TGTGCCAGCAGCTTAGTTCTTGGGAGCGACTATGGCTACACCTTC. Protein product: CASSLVLGSDYGYTF.

This clone has just a few counts. The CDR3 sequence is CASSLSNRGGNQPQHF. CDR3 bases: TGTGCCAGCAGTTTGAGTAACAGGGGTGGCAATCAGCCCCAGCATTTT. The gene calls are TRBV28 and TRBJ1-5; 7 nucleotides line up with TRBD1. Per the germline V gene, CDR1 is MDHEN and CDR2 is SYDVKM. This CDR3 contains 16 residues. Germline trimming cut 3 bases from V and 2 bases from J; bases unmatched to any gene: 7.

The chain combines TRBV6-5 with TRBJ2-6; TRBD2 is a possible D gene (5 bases). There are 15 residues in the CDR3. V lost 7 bases and J 2 bases, leaving 12 bases between the germline ends. Per germline, CDR1 MNHEY and CDR2 SVGAGI. DNA of the CDR3: TGTGCCAGCACCCAACTAGTACCTGGGGCCAACGTCCTGACTTTC. Translated, it gives CASTQLVPGANVLTF.

V usage is TRBV7-9 and J usage is TRBJ2-2; the match to TRBD1 covers 8 bases. Per the germline V gene, CDR1 is SEHNR and CDR2 is FQNEAQ (reference sequence). V was clipped by 5 bases and J by 4 bases; unmatched bases: 9. The CDR3 has 16 amino acids. The CDR3 protein is CASSLTGGKGTGELFF. For the CDR3, the DNA is TGTGCCAGCAGCCTAACAGGGGGGAAAGGCACCGGGGAGCTGTTTTTT.